Listed below are T cell receptor beta chains from one sample, sequenced in a study of early T cells in non-severe SARS-CoV-2 infection. Via MiXCR, TCRdb re-called the 5' RACE reads, giving one row per CDR3 protein. The sample lists about 59,000 distinct CDR3 sequences, roughly 12% occurring once. Input material: whole blood. These receptors were collected from an adult who was a healthcare worker with PCR-confirmed SARS-CoV-2 infection or an uninfected control (not recorded which). The CDR3 runs from the conserved cysteine through the conserved F or W. The D gene is left open where the match is weak. Size tells how often a clone was seen (once, few, many) or the class of an expanded clone, and some rows leave it out.

j_call d_call v_call clone_size cdr3_aa cdr3_nt
TRBJ1-6 TRBD1 TRBV6-5 . CASSYRWDRDNSPLHF TGTGCCAGCAGTTACCGGTGGGACAGGGATAATTCACCCCTCCACTTT
TRBJ1-5 . TRBV28 many CASSFWGGHQPQHF TGTGCCAGCAGTTTCTGGGGAGGTCATCAGCCCCAGCATTTT
TRBJ2-5 . TRBV19 many CASSIGNVHQETQYF TGTGCCAGTAGTATTGGAAACGTCCACCAAGAGACCCAGTACTTC
TRBJ2-4 . TRBV20-1 many CSARDHMEGLHIQYF TGCAGTGCTAGAGATCATATGGAGGGGTTGCACATTCAGTACTTC
TRBJ2-1 . TRBV28 few CASSLQGKRNEQFF TGTGCCAGCAGTTTACAGGGGAAGAGAAATGAGCAGTTCTTC
TRBJ2-7 TRBD1 TRBV7-6 few CASSFRTGLEQYF TGTGCCAGCAGCTTCCGGACAGGGTTAGAGCAGTACTTC
TRBJ2-5 TRBD2 TRBV7-8 many CASIETPAGVAGTQYF TGTGCCAGCATCGAAACACCGGCGGGGGTTGCAGGGACCCAGTACTTC
TRBJ2-1 TRBD2 TRBV5-1 many CASSLVASGRAIDEQFF TGCGCCAGCAGCTTGGTGGCTAGCGGGAGGGCCATTGATGAGCAGTTCTTC
TRBJ2-7 TRBD2 TRBV19 many CASSSLAGEYEQYF TGTGCCAGTAGTTCACTAGCGGGAGAGTACGAGCAGTACTTC
TRBJ1-1 . TRBV7-2 . CASSPYTEAFF TGTGCCAGCAGCCCGTACACTGAAGCTTTCTTT
TRBJ2-7 TRBD2 TRBV9 many CASSTGLAGVYEQYF TGTGCCAGCAGCACGGGACTAGCGGGAGTCTACGAGCAGTACTTC
TRBJ1-5 . TRBV20-1 many CSARGAEENYSNQPQHF TGCAGTGCTAGAGGGGCAGAAGAGAATTATAGCAATCAGCCCCAGCATTTT
TRBJ2-7 TRBD2 TRBV3-1 . CASSQVVGRENSYEQYF TGTGCCAGCAGCCAAGTGGTTGGGCGGGAGAACTCCTACGAGCAGTACTTC
TRBJ1-5 . TRBV5-6 . CVSSGPGPNQPQHF TGTGTCAGCAGCGGCCCAGGGCCTAATCAGCCCCAGCATTTT
TRBJ1-1 TRBD1 TRBV6-1 few CASSEGQGGGTEAFF TGTGCCAGCAGTGAGGGACAGGGTGGGGGAACTGAAGCTTTCTTT
TRBJ2-7 . TRBV10-3 . CAIKSQGYEQYF TGTGCCATCAAGAGCCAGGGTTACGAGCAGTACTTC
TRBJ1-6 . TRBV6-1 many CASSEDGSYNSPLHF TGTGCCAGCAGTGAAGATGGCTCCTATAATTCACCCCTCCACTTT
TRBJ1-3 . TRBV6-1 many CASSSTGLGNTIYF TGTGCCAGCAGTTCAACAGGGCTTGGAAACACCATATATTTT
TRBJ1-6 TRBD1 TRBV14 few CASSPGTGVNSPLHF TGTGCCAGCAGCCCCGGGACAGGGGTCAATTCACCCCTCCACTTT
TRBJ2-5 . TRBV27 many CASSLSAGAGETQYF TGTGCCAGCAGTTTATCGGCGGGGGCCGGGGAGACCCAGTACTTC
TRBJ2-7 . TRBV7-9 . CASRTTGETYEQYF TGTGCCAGTCGAACCACTGGGGAGACCTACGAGCAGTACTTC
TRBJ2-1 TRBD2 TRBV19 few CASSGASGRSYNEQFF TGTGCCAGTAGTGGGGCTAGCGGGAGATCCTACAATGAGCAGTTCTTC
TRBJ1-2 TRBD1 TRBV7-3 . CASSHGTAYGYTF TGTGCCAGCAGCCACGGGACAGCCTATGGCTACACCTTC
TRBJ1-4 . TRBV5-4 . CASSAGRVEGLEKLFF TGTGCCAGCAGCGCGGGTAGAGTGGAGGGACTTGAAAAACTGTTTTTT
TRBJ2-1 . TRBV7-3 many CASSVMRGEQFF TGTGCCAGCAGCGTAATGCGTGGGGAGCAGTTCTTC
TRBJ1-1 . TRBV5-1 many CASSLDQTNTEAFF TGCGCCAGCAGCTTGGATCAGACGAACACTGAAGCTTTCTTT
TRBJ2-4 TRBD2 TRBV7-9 few CASSLGSGGEAKNIQYF TGTGCCAGCAGCTTAGGGAGCGGGGGAGAAGCCAAAAACATTCAGTACTTC
TRBJ2-1 . TRBV7-3 many CASSTHSTNPHEQFF TGTGCCAGCAGCACCCACTCGACTAACCCCCATGAGCAGTTCTTC
TRBJ2-4 TRBD2 TRBV11-2 many CASRPSGGGKNIQYF TGTGCCAGCAGACCGAGCGGGGGAGGCAAAAACATTCAGTACTTC